This is a list of T cell receptor beta chains from one sample in a study of T cells in localized non-small cell lung cancer. Libraries were prepared by immunoSEQ multiplex PCR; TCRdb keeps only in-frame clonotypes and omits some of them. The table records about 2,200 clones, roughly 22% of them present only once. Specimen: lung tumor tissue, collected before any cancer treatment. These receptors came from a man aged 35 to 70 with stage II lung adenocarcinoma. Both conserved end residues are part of each CDR3. Fields, in order: D gene, V gene, J gene, clone size, CDR3 protein, CDR3 DNA. The D gene is left open where the match is weak. Clone size is stated in some rows and not others, as once, few, many or a class when expanded.

.	TRBV30	TRBJ2-2	.	CAWSPASIVELFF	TGTGCCTGGAGCCCAGCTAGCATAGTGGAGCTGTTTTTT
TRBD2	TRBV6-8	TRBJ2-6	few	CASSPTAGAGANVLTF	TGTGCCAGCAGTCCGACGGCGGGGGCTGGGGCCAACGTCCTGACTTTC
.	TRBV9	TRBJ1-1	large	CASSVEGGTEAFF	TGTGCCAGCAGCGTAGAAGGGGGGACTGAAGCTTTCTTT
.	TRBV1	TRBJ2-2	few	CASRWTENTGELFF	TGCGCCAGCCGTTGGACGGAGAACACCGGGGAGCTGTTTTTT
.	TRBV19	TRBJ2-3	once	CASSINAWGTDTQYF	TGTGCCAGTAGTATTAATGCGTGGGGCACAGATACGCAGTATTTT
.	TRBV5-1	TRBJ2-7	.	CASSLGTDLRDEQYF	TGCGCCAGCAGCTTGGGTACAGACCTACGAGACGAGCAGTACTTC
TRBD2	TRBV25-1	TRBJ2-1	.	CASSESGRAVQQFF	TGTGCCAGCAGTGAATCGGGGAGGGCGGTTCAGCAGTTCTTC
.	TRBV9	TRBJ2-7	.	CASSVESGSDEQYF	TGTGCCAGCAGCGTAGAGTCGGGGTCCGACGAGCAGTACTTC
.	TRBV11-3	TRBJ1-2	medium-sized	CASSPPGSSVYGYTF	TGTGCCAGCAGCCCCCCGGGGAGTTCCGTCTATGGCTACACCTTC
.	TRBV5-1	TRBJ1-1	.	CASSLLGGDTEAFF	TGCGCCAGCAGCCTCCTCGGGGGAGACACTGAAGCTTTCTTT
TRBD2	TRBV18	TRBJ2-2	.	CASSPGTSGGELFF	TGTGCCAGCTCACCAGGGACTAGCGGCGGGGAGCTGTTTTTT
TRBD1	TRBV11-1	TRBJ2-7	few	CASSEFRGGYVSYEQYF	TGTGCCAGCAGCGAGTTTAGAGGGGGCTATGTTTCCTACGAGCAGTACTTC
.	TRBV5-1	TRBJ1-4	.	CATQLGGQPNEKLFF	TGCGCCACCCAGCTTGGAGGGCAGCCCAATGAAAAACTGTTTTTT
TRBD2	TRBV11-3	TRBJ2-3	medium-sized	CASSRRTSGGLGDTQYF	TGTGCCAGCAGTAGAAGGACGTCGGGGGGTTTAGGGGATACGCAGTATTTT
TRBD2	TRBV9	TRBJ2-7	few	CALRLAGGGDEQYF	TGTGCCCTTAGGCTAGCGGGAGGAGGAGACGAGCAGTACTTC
TRBD1	TRBV11-3	TRBJ2-5	medium-sized	CASTSDRGQETQYF	TGTGCCAGCACCTCGGACAGGGGTCAAGAGACCCAGTACTTC
TRBD1	TRBV28	TRBJ1-1	.	CAIQGLNTEAFF	TGTGCCATACAGGGGTTGAACACTGAAGCTTTCTTT
TRBD1	TRBV5-1	TRBJ1-3	.	CASSTRQGISGNTIYF	TGCGCCAGCAGCACCCGACAGGGGATCTCTGGAAACACCATATATTTT
TRBD2	TRBV7-8	TRBJ2-5	few	CASSQERGGQETQYF	TGTGCCAGCAGCCAAGAGCGGGGGGGCCAAGAGACCCAGTACTTC
.	TRBV6-8	TRBJ1-3	few	CASSYSWQPTGGNTIYF	TGTGCCAGCAGTTACTCCTGGCAGCCAACAGGAGGAAACACCATATATTTT
TRBD2	TRBV11-1	TRBJ2-5	.	CASCPRAAGRVWTQYF	TGTGCCAGCTGCCCCAGGGCAGCCGGGAGGGTGTGGACCCAGTACTTC
TRBD2	TRBV9	TRBJ2-7	medium-sized	CASSGGLAAGVYEQYF	TGTGCCAGCAGCGGGGGACTAGCGGCAGGGGTCTACGAGCAGTACTTC
.	TRBV18	TRBJ1-5	once	CASSTSGSLSNQPQHF	TGTGCCAGCTCAACCTCAGGCAGTCTAAGCAATCAGCCCCAGCATTTT
.	TRBV28	TRBJ1-6	.	CASSSRLIGDWNSPLHF	TGTGCCAGCAGTTCCAGGTTAATTGGGGATTGGAATTCACCCCTCCACTTT
.	TRBV9	TRBJ1-1	few	CASKPTMNTEAFF	TGTGCCAGCAAGCCGACCATGAACACTGAAGCTTTCTTT
.	TRBV6-8	TRBJ2-2	medium-sized	CAISGGNPKEFTGELFF	TGTGCCATCAGTGGGGGCAACCCGAAAGAATTTACCGGGGAGCTGTTTTTT
.	TRBV18	TRBJ2-7	once	CASSPPAGNEQYF	TGTGCCAGCTCACCCCCTGCCGGGAACGAGCAGTACTTC
.	TRBV11-3	TRBJ1-6	few	CASSSSTDVSSYNSPLHF	TGTGCCAGCAGCTCGTCCACGGACGTAAGCTCCTATAATTCACCCCTCCACTTT
TRBD1	TRBV30	TRBJ1-4	.	CAWSRTGGDEKLFF	TGTGCCTGGAGTCGTACAGGGGGAGATGAAAAACTGTTTTTT
.	TRBV11-3	TRBJ2-7	few	CASSSNPGQYEQYF	TGTGCCAGCAGCTCAAACCCCGGACAGTACGAGCAGTACTTC
TRBD2	TRBV19	TRBJ2-1	.	CASRNPGGRNEQFF	TGTGCCAGTAGAAATCCGGGGGGGCGGAATGAGCAGTTCTTC
.	TRBV30	TRBJ2-7	.	CALGSDSYEQYF	TGTGCCTTGGGGTCAGATTCCTACGAGCAGTACTTC